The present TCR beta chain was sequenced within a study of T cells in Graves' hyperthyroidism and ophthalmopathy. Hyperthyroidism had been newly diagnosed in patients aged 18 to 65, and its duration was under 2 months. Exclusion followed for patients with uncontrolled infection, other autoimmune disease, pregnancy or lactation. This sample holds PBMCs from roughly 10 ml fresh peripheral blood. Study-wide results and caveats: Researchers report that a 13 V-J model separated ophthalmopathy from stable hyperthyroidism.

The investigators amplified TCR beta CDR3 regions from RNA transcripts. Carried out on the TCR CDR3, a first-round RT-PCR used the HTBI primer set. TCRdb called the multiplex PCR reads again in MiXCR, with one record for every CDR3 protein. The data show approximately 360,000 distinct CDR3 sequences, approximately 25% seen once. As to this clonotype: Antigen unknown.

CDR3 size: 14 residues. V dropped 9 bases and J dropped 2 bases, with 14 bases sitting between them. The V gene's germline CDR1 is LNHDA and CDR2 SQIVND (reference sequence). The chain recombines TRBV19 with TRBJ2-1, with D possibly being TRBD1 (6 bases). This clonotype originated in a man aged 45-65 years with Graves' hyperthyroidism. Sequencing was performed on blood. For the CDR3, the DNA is TGTGCCAGCACAACAGGGTTCGCCTACAATGAGCAGTTCTTC. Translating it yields CASTTGFAYNEQFF.